Presented here are 4 T cell receptor beta chains from one specimen sequenced in a study of siplizumab effects on memory and regulatory T cells (dated by TCRdb to between 2019 and 2020). Libraries were constructed by the immunoSEQ multiplex PCR assay. Held by TCRdb, this immuneACCESS table contains in-frame sequences only and omits some clones. Under half of the omission traces to an unresolved V gene where checked; the cause of the rest is unknown. The sample contains 57,000 or so clones, 80% to 95% of them found a single time. The biggest ten clones account for approximately 38% of the sample. The specimen was CD8+ T cells sorted from blood. All receptors come from a human donor in good health.

The chain couples TRBV4-1 to TRBJ1-2; 9 nucleotides match TRBD1. The CDR3 extends over 18 amino acids. Germline CDR1 is MGHRA and CDR2 is YSYEKL. The ends lost 4 bases at V and 8 bases at J; junction bases unmatched: 20. CDR3 in DNA: TGCGCCAGCAGCCCAAAACCGGGACAGGGAGATTGGCTCCTCGGCTACACCTTC. Amino acid sequence: CASSPKPGQGDWLLGYTF.

This clone was seen more than once but under ten times. The genes are TRBV5-1 and TRBJ2-7; 8 positions agree with TRBD2. CDR1 and CDR2 (germline): SGHRS, YFSETQ. This CDR3 has 13 residues. V was pared by 6 bases and J by 2 bases, with 4 bases of the junction left unmatched. The CDR3 protein is CASTPGLAYEQYF. CDR3 in DNA: TGCGCCAGCACACCGGGACTAGCCTACGAGCAGTACTTC.

The CDR3 loop is CASSFWNTGELFF. DNA for the CDR3: TGTGCCAGCAGCTTCTGGAACACCGGGGAGCTGTTTTTT. The chain links TRBV5-6 to TRBJ2-2, with no clear D. The V gene's germline CDR1 is SGHDT and CDR2 YYEEEE. The CDR3 has 13 amino acids. Trimming shortened V by 2 bases and J by 1 base, and 3 bases separated the two germline ends.

The J gene is TRBJ2-1, the V gene TRBV4-1; D tentatively fits TRBD1 or TRBD2 (6 bases each). Per the germline V gene, CDR1 is MGHRA and CDR2 is YSYEKL. With 4 bases removed from V and 4 bases from J, the gap between germline ends came to 26 bases. The CDR3 is made up of 19 amino acids. In DNA, the CDR3 is TGCGCCAGCAGCCCCGTGGGGGGCACAAGGTTGGATAGTTACAATGAGCAGTTCTTC. Its translation is CASSPVGGTRLDSYNEQFF.